A single sample gave rise to the 13 T cell receptor beta chains below, sequenced in a study of T cells in localized non-small cell lung cancer. Using immunoSEQ multiplex PCR, the repertoire was profiled, and TCRdb retains in-frame clones only, with some absent. The data hold 4,500 to 5,000 clones, with around 32% observed a single time. Material: lung tumor tissue, obtained before any cancer treatment. Source of these receptors: a woman aged 35 to 70 with stage II squamous cell lung carcinoma.

This clone has only a few counts. This chain links TRBV11-3 with TRBJ2-1, with D maybe TRBD1 (5 bases). From germline, CDR1 is SGHNT and CDR2 YENEEA. The length of the CDR3 is 14 residues. V lost 1 base and J lost 7, with 11 bases in between. Written as DNA, the CDR3 is TGTGCCAGCAGCTTAGGGACCCGACAGAATGAGCAGTTCTTC. This gives the protein CASSLGTRQNEQFF.

J is TRBJ2-1 and V is TRBV11-3; no clear D gene. Germline CDR1 is SGHNT and CDR2 is YENEEA. The germline V and J ends were trimmed by 1 base and 8 bases, with 15 bases remaining between them. This CDR3 spans 15 amino acids. The CDR3 loop is CASSLGPKPGHEQFF. The CDR3 DNA follows: TGTGCCAGCAGCTTAGGCCCTAAGCCGGGCCATGAGCAGTTCTTC.

By sample share, this clone is large (0.1 to 1%). The rearrangement uses TRBV28 and TRBJ2-1, with 8 bases matching TRBD1. In germline, CDR1 is MDHEN, CDR2 SYDVKM. V shed 5 bases and J 7 bases; nucleotides not matched to a gene: 10. The CDR3 loop spans 15 amino acids. The CDR3 loop reads CASSPDRDLGNEQFF. CDR3 in DNA: TGTGCCAGCAGTCCGGACAGGGACCTCGGGAATGAGCAGTTCTTC. The full variable domain, with the rest looked up from reference TRBV28 and TRBJ2-1, is DVKVTQSSRYLVKRTGEKVFLECVQDMDHENMFWYRQDPGLGLRLIYFSYDVKMKEKGDIPEGYSVSREKKERFSLILESASTNQTSMYLCASSPDRDLGNEQFFGPGTRLTVL.

The chain joins TRBV11-3 to TRBJ1-1; D call uncertain. The V and J ends lost 3 bases and 2 bases respectively, with 10 bases between them. The CDR3 covers 14 residues. Per the germline V gene, CDR1 is SGHNT and CDR2 is YENEEA. This chain's CDR3 is CASSLGRSNTEAFF. CDR3 in DNA: TGTGCCAGCAGCTTGGGCAGGTCTAACACTGAAGCTTTCTTT.

The rearrangement uses TRBV9 and TRBJ2-3; the D call may be TRBD1 or TRBD2 (5 bases each). Germline lookup yields CDR1 SGDLS and CDR2 YYNGEE. Trimming removed 6 bases at V and 6 bases at J, with 17 bases between. The CDR3 sequence is 14 residues long. CDR3 DNA sequence: TGTGCCAGCACTGGAGGTCGGGGCGGGGATACGCAGTATTTT. Translation: CASTGGRGGDTQYF.

The sample holds a few counts of this clone. The V gene is TRBV15, the J gene TRBJ2-7, with D hard to call. V was trimmed by 0 bases and J by 6 bases, leaving 15 bases between them. There are 15 residues in the CDR3. CDR1 is LNHNV, CDR2 YYDKDF, per germline (reference sequence). CDR3 sequence reads: CATSRDLGFPPEQYF. CDR3 sequence (DNA): TGTGCCACCAGCAGAGATTTGGGGTTTCCTCCCGAGCAGTACTTC.

The table lists this clone with a few counts. V and J are TRBV30 and TRBJ2-7; 10 nucleotides line up with TRBD1. This CDR3 comprises 13 residues. The germline V gene has CDR1 GTSNPN and CDR2 SVGIG (reference sequence). Losses at the gene ends were 4 bases for V and 4 bases for J; bases not matched to a gene: 4. The CDR3 DNA follows: TGTGCCTGGACGGGACAGGGGATATACGAGCAGTACTTC. The encoded protein is CAWTGQGIYEQYF. The entire variable domain, with the rest obtained from reference TRBV30 and TRBJ2-7, is as follows: SQTIHQWPATLVQPVGSPLSLECTVEGTSNPNLYWYRQAAGRGLQLLFYSVGIGQISSEVPQNLSASRPQDRQFILSSKKLLLSDSGFYLCAWTGQGIYEQYFGPGTRLTVT.

This clone has just a few counts. The chain employs TRBV9 and TRBJ2-7, with 10 nucleotides matching TRBD2. From germline, CDR1 is SGDLS and CDR2 YYNGEE. Trimming at V came to 2 bases and at J to 4 bases, leaving 6 bases not matched to a gene. This CDR3 region has 15 residues. DNA for the CDR3: TGTGCCAGCAGCGTTGCTAGCGGGGGACTATACGAGCAGTACTTC. Protein: CASSVASGGLYEQYF.

V is TRBV10-3 and J is TRBJ1-2, with a tentative D call TRBD1 (6 bases). The CDR3 spans 17 residues. Trimming left V 0 bases short and J 0 bases short, with 14 bases between. Germline V lookup: CDR1 ENHRY, CDR2 SYGVKD. The CDR3 spells CAISESSWGRANYGYTF. The DNA of the CDR3 is TGTGCCATCAGTGAGTCAAGTTGGGGGCGAGCTAACTATGGCTACACCTTC.

The chain carries TRBV28 and TRBJ2-1; 10 bases agree with TRBD2. The CDR3 length is 17 residues. Looked up from germline, CDR1 is MDHEN and CDR2 is SYDVKM. After removal of 2 bases from V and 10 bases from J, the junction contained 14 bases not matched to a gene. CDR3 bases: TGTGCCAGCAGTTTAGGGGTAGCGGGAGGCTATGGATACGAGCAGTTCTTC. It translates to CASSLGVAGGYGYEQFF. The full variable domain, in which reference TRBV28 and TRBJ2-1 provide the parts outside the CDR3, is DVKVTQSSRYLVKRTGEKVFLECVQDMDHENMFWYRQDPGLGLRLIYFSYDVKMKEKGDIPEGYSVSREKKERFSLILESASTNQTSMYLCASSLGVAGGYGYEQFFGPGTRLTVL.

There are a few counts of this clone. The chain recombines TRBV6-8 with TRBJ1-1; TRBD1 agrees at 9 bases. The J segment lost 5 bases and the V segment lost 4 bases, leaving 8 bases of the junction unmatched. The CDR3 runs to 15 residues. Germline CDR1 reads MNHGY; CDR2 reads SAAAGT. The CDR3 DNA reads as TGTGCCAGCAGTTCTAGGGACAGGGTAGGGACTGAAGCTTTCTTT. It translates to CASSSRDRVGTEAFF.

V is TRBV5-1 and J is TRBJ2-1; D remains ambiguous. The germline gives CDR1 SGHRS, CDR2 YFSETQ. The CDR3 extends over 15 amino acids. V lost 0 bases and J 6 bases, leaving 13 bases between the germline ends. CDR3 in amino acids: CASSLGHGSRNEQFF. CDR3 bases: TGCGCCAGCAGCTTGGGGCACGGATCACGCAATGAGCAGTTCTTC.

This chain links TRBV18 with TRBJ1-2; 8 bases match TRBD1. Looked up from germline, CDR1 is KGHSH and CDR2 is LQKENI. CDR3 length: 15 residues. The V gene end was trimmed by 2 bases and the J gene end by 0 bases; junction bases not matched to a gene: 2. CDR3 in amino acids: CASSPGTGANYGYTF. For the CDR3, the DNA is TGTGCCAGCTCACCAGGGACAGGAGCTAACTATGGCTACACCTTC. The full variable domain, in which reference TRBV18 and TRBJ1-2 provide the parts outside the CDR3, is NAGVMQNPRHLVRRRGQEARLRCSPMKGHSHVYWYRQLPEEGLKFMVYLQKENIIDESGMPKERFSAEFPKEGPSILRIQQVVRGDSAAYFCASSPGTGANYGYTFGSGTRLTVV.